This is a list of T cell receptor beta chains from one sample in a study of shared clonotypes between healthy human individuals. Data came from immunoSEQ multiplex PCR; TCRdb stores just in-frame clones and leaves some out. The sample has some 2,400,000 clones; 90% to 97% are singletons. The specimen was naive CD4+ T cells sorted from blood. All receptors come from a man between 18 and 35 years old in good health. CDR3s include the opening cysteine and the closing phenylalanine or tryptophan. The D gene is left open where the match is weak.

J,V,length,D,CDR3
TRBJ2-7,TRBV5-1,13,NA,CASSPTSAVEQYF
TRBJ1-6,TRBV15,15,NA,CATSREWGGNSPLHF
TRBJ1-4,TRBV20-1,11,NA,CSAARNEKLFF
TRBJ1-1,TRBV5-4,15,TRBD1,CASSLKQGVDTEAFF
TRBJ1-5,TRBV12-5,12,NA,CASGLDDQPQHF
TRBJ2-1,TRBV7-8,15,TRBD2,CASSFWTSGLNEQFF
TRBJ2-2,TRBV10-3,14,NA,CAISETGGSGELFF
TRBJ2-5,TRBV5-1,15,TRBD2,CASSLLGTSEETQYF
TRBJ1-2,TRBV18,14,NA,CASSFKGPNYGYTF
TRBJ2-1,TRBV7-8,17,NA,CASSLARLPRSYNEQFF
TRBJ2-5,TRBV10-3,13,TRBD1,CATGTGGEETQYF
TRBJ2-2,TRBV6-5,16,TRBD2,CASSYTPSGRTGELFF
TRBJ2-2,TRBV5-4,15,TRBD1,CASSGTGGNTGELFF
TRBJ1-6,TRBV6-5,15,NA,CASSYTRQDNSPLHF
TRBJ2-5,TRBV11-2,13,NA,CASTLGSAETQYF
TRBJ2-7,TRBV12-1,16,NA,CASSPTSGRPPYEQYF
TRBJ1-5,TRBV19,14,TRBD1,CATATTGSNQPQHF
TRBJ1-1,TRBV6-5,15,TRBD1,CASMLAGTVNTEAFF
TRBJ2-5,TRBV2,12,NA,CASRGGQETQYF
TRBJ2-7,TRBV6-1,14,TRBD1,CASSAQGSEVEQYF
TRBJ1-2,TRBV10-1,12,NA,CASSAEPYGYTF
TRBJ2-5,TRBV10-3,15,TRBD1,CAISATGVLGETQYF
TRBJ2-7,TRBV11-2,17,TRBD1,CASSDPSWDRSSYEQYF
TRBJ1-6,TRBV27,14,NA,CASSLWTDSSPLHF
TRBJ2-2,TRBV19,13,NA,CASSPPLAGELFF
TRBJ2-3,TRBV7-9,15,NA,CASSLTLRDTDTQYF
TRBJ2-3,TRBV18,17,NA,CASSPYPDTFSTDTQYF
TRBJ2-1,TRBV2,14,TRBD2,CASSEGLAGAEQFF